This T cell receptor beta chain was recorded in a study of Graves' ophthalmopathy and Graves' hyperthyroidism (dated by TCRdb to 2017 to 2018). Some background on the complete study: Peripheral blood samples were taken at the time of initial diagnosis, before any treatment was given. The study used signatures of the TCR beta repertoire to tell Graves' ophthalmopathy apart from Graves' hyperthyroidism and to predict which patients would progress to ophthalmopathy. In total, approximately 130 blood samples were TCR-sequenced: 43 ophthalmopathy, some 75 hyperthyroidism and some 17 hyperthyroidism-to-ophthalmopathy patients. To explore V-J signatures that separate ophthalmopathy from hyperthyroidism, a discovery set of about a hundred patients was enrolled, consisting of 40 to 45 with ophthalmopathy and roughly 57 with stable hyperthyroidism. An independent validation cohort was composed of 18 hyperthyroidism patients and some 16 patients who later progressed from hyperthyroidism to ophthalmopathy. In five or six hyperthyroidism patients, the T-cell repertoire of thyroid tissue was compared with the T-cell repertoire of blood. Following sample collection, hyperthyroidism patients were given methimazole at a starting dose of 30 mg daily, and ophthalmopathy patients were given high-dose intravenous methylprednisolone. The 75 to 100 discovery patients were randomly split 7:3 into training and test sets. Paper-wide results and their limitations: No statistical method was used to set the sample size in advance, and the investigators knew which group each participant was assigned to. In validation, the model predicted ophthalmopathy progression with 55% to 71% sensitivity and about 77% specificity; more than ten predicted patients were CT-confirmed with GO in a median of 6.5 months. Most expanded thyroid clonotypes with a frequency above 0.001 also appeared in blood, which suggests that blood repertoires may reflect the immune response in the thyroid. Ophthalmopathy was separated from stable hyperthyroidism by the 13-signature model with about 85% sensitivity and roughly 82% specificity in cross-validation and with 80%/75% in the test set.

Hyperthyroidism was defined as stable when no progression to ophthalmopathy occurred within 18 months of follow-up. Hyperthyroidism patients were newly diagnosed, with disease duration under 2 months, and aged 18 to 65 years. Patients with other autoimmune diseases, uncontrolled infections, pregnancy or lactation were excluded. Clinical symptoms, serum thyroxine, TRAb, thyroid ultrasound and orbital computed tomography formed the basis of the diagnosis. Ficoll-Paque density gradient centrifugation was used to isolate PBMCs from about 10 ml of fresh peripheral blood. Trizol reagent was used to extract the total RNA, and its quality was then checked on an Agilent 2100 Bioanalyzer. V is shortened by 3 bases, J by 0 bases, and the region joining them spans 5 bases. From the cysteine up to the phenylalanine, the CDR3 has a length of 13 residues. Only the CDR3 portion is preserved as DNA: 39 bases, with reading frame beginning at the first base.

This clonotype was detected many times. This clone's antigen is unknown. One base away there is no much larger clone; base qualities are not given. For repertoire sequencing, TCR beta CDR3 regions were amplified from RNA transcripts. A first-round RT-PCR used HTBI primers with the Qiagen OneStep RT-PCR kit, followed by a second-round multiplex PCR, size selection and purification. The libraries underwent paired-end sequencing with 100 bp reads on an Illumina HiSeq2000. The authors' analysis ran thus. Reads were processed with SOAPnuke, discarding reads with adapters, uncalled bases, mean Phred below 15, or no exact constant-primer or identifier match. COPE v1.2.5 was used to merge the high-quality paired reads. Each unique nucleotide sequence was defined as a clonotype, and clonotypes were aligned to IMGT TRB V, D and J references with MiTCR v1.1. The analysis was limited to V-J combinations with a frequency above 0.0001, which together covered 98% to 99.2% of repertoires. For each V-J combination, a TCR clonal expansion and chaos score was defined as F50 clonal expansion divided by the chaos observed in the TCRdist matrix. Welch's t-statistics and random forest were used to reduce features to about a dozen V-J combinations, which were fed into a naive Bayes classifier. The similarity between thyroid and blood repertoires was quantified using the Morisita-Horn index. The public reads were run again by TCRdb, first through fastp at Q25 and then through MiXCR, and only productive beta chains were kept. Here each entry gathers all rows of one CDR3 protein and keeps the most common genes and DNA. Here the V and J calls rest on TCRdb's processing, not on the authors' analysis. The sample records more than 300,000 distinct CDR3 sequences, 15% of which are singletons. Clones ranked in the top ten supply roughly 7% of the sample.

Specimen: peripheral blood. The chain employs TRBV12-3 or TRBV12-4 and TRBJ1-1; the D gene is unclear. The receptor was isolated from a woman between 18 and 29 years old with stable Graves' hyperthyroidism. Donor details come from another sample of the same person, matched by shared clones. The DNA sequence follows: TGTGCCAGCAGTTTCGTCCTGAACACTGAAGCTTTCTTT. It translates to CASSFVLNTEAFF.